The clone carrying this TCR beta chain was counted many times. Antigen unknown. Genomic DNA was employed as the template in profiling TCR beta VDJ and CDR3. Each CDR3 protein gets one entry after TCRdb re-called the reads with MiXCR. The profile shows about 160,000 distinct CDR3 sequences, roughly 50% of them singletons. This record comes from a study of CD8+CD57+ T cells in acquired aplastic anemia. Whole-study context: Each DNA sample taken from sorted CD4+ and CD8+ cells came to 2.5 to 4 ug on average.

Before being chosen for sequencing, patients had shown CD8+CD57+ cell expansion by flow cytometry. Each patient had severe acquired aplastic anemia. The CDR3 covers 15 residues. Per germline, CDR1 SGHVS and CDR2 FQNEAQ. Trimming shortened V by 5 bases and J by 3 bases, and 17 bases separated the two germline ends. Findings of the study overall: Some 28 sequences, all CD8+ CDR3, were shared between patients and controls.

Sample: sorted CD4+, CD8+, or CD8+CD57+ T cells (not recorded which) from PBMCs. The receptor was derived from a human donor with aplastic anemia. The chain employs TRBV7-8 and TRBJ2-7, with D perhaps matching TRBD1 (6 bases). CDR3 bases: TGTGCCAGCAGCGGGCAGACAGGAGGCAGCTACGAGCAGTACTTC. This translates into CASSGQTGGSYEQYF. Together with reference TRBV7-8 and TRBJ2-7, the CDR3 gives the full variable domain: GAGVSQSPRYKVAKRGQDVALRCDPISGHVSLFWYQQALGQGPEFLTYFQNEAQLDKSGLPSDRFFAERPEGSVSTLKIQRTQQEDSAVYLCASSGQTGGSYEQYFGPGTRLTVT.